This T cell receptor (beta chain) was documented in a study of blood T cells in healthy people across ages. There are a few counts of this clonotype. Sample-barcoded 5' priming and a J-beta primer mix drove a second PCR of about 7 to 12 cycles. In TCRdb, the 5' RACE reads were re-called with MiXCR into one record per CDR3 protein. The sample contains about 830,000 distinct CDR3 sequences, around 68% of which appear only once. Trimming shortened V by 2 bases and J by 4 bases, and 8 bases separated the two germline ends. The germline gives CDR1 SEHNR, CDR2 FQNEAQ (reference sequence). The CDR3 is 13 amino acids.

The sequence came from a man in his thirties or forties in good health. V is TRBV7-9 and J is TRBJ2-5, with D possibly being TRBD1 or TRBD2 (5 bases each). The sequencing sample was made of blood. The CDR3 protein is CASSLWDGETQYF. The CDR3 region has the DNA TGTGCCAGCAGCTTATGGGACGGAGAGACCCAGTACTTC.